Below, 20 T cell receptor beta chains from the same sample are listed, as sequenced in a study of blood T cell repertoires in COVID-19. Here immunoSEQ multiplex PCR was the method, and the copy in TCRdb shows in-frame clones only, minus some. There are 75,000 to 100,000 clones in the sample; about 83% occur only once, and about 5.3% lies in the top ten. Sample: peripheral blood. Receptors were obtained from a man aged 60 to 69 with acute or convalescent COVID-19.

This chain links TRBV9 with TRBJ2-7; a weak D match, TRBD1 (5 bases). Looked up from germline, CDR1 is SGDLS and CDR2 is YYNGEE. V lost 4 bases and J lost 5, with 13 bases in between. The CDR3 has 13 amino acids. This CDR3 is CASSTGREHEQYF. CDR3 sequence (DNA): TGTGCCAGCAGCACAGGACGAGAGCACGAGCAGTACTTC.

This clone was recorded a few times. The chain carries TRBV19 and TRBJ1-6, with D possibly matching TRBD1 (5 bases). The length of the CDR3 is 17 residues. V was shortened by 9 bases and J by 0 bases, with 18 bases between the two germline ends. Germline V gene lookup returns CDR1 LNHDA and CDR2 SQIVND (reference sequence). The CDR3 reads CARRGGFTSSYNSPLHF. CDR3 bases: TGTGCCAGGAGGGGAGGGTTTACCAGCTCCTATAATTCACCCCTCCACTTT.

V usage is TRBV6-2 or TRBV6-3 and J usage is TRBJ2-5; 8 bases fit TRBD1. V lost 6 bases and J lost 7; bases outside the gene matches: 7. Looked up from germline, CDR1 is MNHEY and CDR2 is SVGEGT. The CDR3 extends over 13 amino acids. The CDR3 reads CASSPAQGGTQYF. As DNA, the CDR3 is TGTGCCAGCAGCCCCGCACAGGGGGGGACCCAGTACTTC.

V is TRBV13 and J is TRBJ1-5, with D possibly being TRBD1 (5 bases). The CDR3 consists of 16 residues. Trimming shortened V by 0 bases and J by 6 bases, and 15 bases separated the two germline ends. Looked up from germline, CDR1 is PRHDT and CDR2 is FYEKMQ (reference sequence). This CDR3 reads CASSLGATASGQPQHF. CDR3 in DNA: TGTGCCAGCAGCTTAGGGGCGACAGCTTCTGGTCAGCCCCAGCATTTT.

This clone was observed a single time. J is TRBJ2-1 and V is TRBV6-4; TRBD2 agrees at 10 bases. The CDR3 is 17 amino acids. Unmatched junction bases numbered 10, after V lost 3 bases and J lost 5 bases. Germline lookup yields CDR1 MRHNA and CDR2 SNTAGT. The CDR3 region has the DNA TGTGCCAGCAGTGATAGATTTAGCGGGGGGAACAACAATGAGCAGTTCTTC. As protein: CASSDRFSGGNNNEQFF.

The chain joins TRBV6-5 to TRBJ2-1; 11 nucleotides line up with TRBD2. The CDR3 runs 15 residues. V was pared by 6 bases and J by 9 bases, with 10 bases of the junction left unmatched. Germline-derived CDR1 and CDR2 are MNHEY and SVGAGI. In DNA, the CDR3 is TGTGCCAGCAGCCCCCGACTAGCGGGGAATGGTGAGCAGTTCTTC. Encoded protein: CASSPRLAGNGEQFF.

The chain links TRBV6-5 to TRBJ1-1; D is perhaps TRBD1 (6 bases). Deletions cut 6 bases from V and 7 bases from J, with 15 bases between. Germline CDR1 MNHEY, CDR2 SVGAGI. This CDR3 is built from 13 residues. The CDR3 reads CASRLPQGIEAFF. The CDR3 bases are TGTGCCAGCAGACTACCCCAGGGGATTGAAGCTTTCTTT.

V is TRBV2 and J is TRBJ1-5, with D unresolved. This CDR3 is built from 13 residues. V was trimmed by 5 bases and J by 7 bases, leaving 12 bases between them. In germline, CDR1 is SNHLY, CDR2 FYNNEI. The CDR3 here is CASSPGRGQPQHF. DNA of the CDR3: TGTGCCAGCAGTCCAGGACGGGGACAGCCCCAGCATTTT.

V gene TRBV18 combines with J gene TRBJ2-7; 7 bases are shared with TRBD1. Germline V gives CDR1 KGHSH, CDR2 LQKENI. The CDR3 spans 15 residues. J was trimmed by 4 bases and V by 0 bases; bases with no gene match: 6. The CDR3 is CASSPPGAQGYEQYF. DNA for the CDR3: TGTGCCAGCTCACCACCGGGGGCACAGGGGTACGAGCAGTACTTC. Together with reference TRBV18 and TRBJ2-7, the CDR3 gives the full variable domain: NAGVMQNPRHLVRRRGQEARLRCSPMKGHSHVYWYRQLPEEGLKFMVYLQKENIIDESGMPKERFSAEFPKEGPSILRIQQVVRGDSAAYFCASSPPGAQGYEQYFGPGTRLTVT.

The chain is built from TRBV4-2 and TRBJ1-2; 9 bases fit TRBD1. Germline CDR1 and CDR2: LGHNA and YNFKEQ. CDR3 size: 16 residues. The V segment lost 0 bases and the J segment 5 bases; nucleotides outside the gene matches: 7. In DNA, the CDR3 is TGTGCCAGCAGCCAAGATATCCAGGGACAGGGTTATGGCTACACCTTC. It codes for CASSQDIQGQGYGYTF.

The chain employs TRBV7-8 and TRBJ1-1; D not certain. CDR1 is SGHVS, CDR2 FQNEAQ, per germline. This CDR3 has 13 residues. Trimming stripped 2 bases from V and 2 bases from J, with 6 bases between. CDR3 loop: CASSLNGNTEAFF. In DNA form, the CDR3 reads TGTGCCAGCAGCTTAAACGGTAACACTGAAGCTTTCTTT.

The chain employs TRBV3-1 (or the pseudogene TRBV3-2) and TRBJ1-4; D is possibly TRBD1 (5 bases). CDR1 and CDR2 (germline): LGHDT, YNNKEL (reference sequence). Trimming cost V 8 bases and J 4 bases, with 8 bases left between them. This CDR3 has 12 residues. CDR3 sequence: CASGASNEKLFF. CDR3 coding DNA: TGTGCCAGCGGGGCAAGTAATGAAAAACTGTTTTTT.

The CDR3 sequence is CASRSQGDTGELFF. The CDR3 nucleotides are TGTGCCAGCCGTTCCCAGGGGGACACCGGGGAGCTGTTTTTT. This sequence joins TRBV6-4 and TRBJ2-2; 7 positions match TRBD1. The junction had 6 bases not matched to a gene; V was cut back by 8 bases and J by 3 bases. The CDR3 spans 14 residues. Per germline, CDR1 MRHNA and CDR2 SNTAGT.

This chain links TRBV19 with TRBJ1-1, with D uncertain. V lost 7 bases and J 12 bases, leaving 15 bases between the germline ends. The CDR3 has 11 residues. Germline CDR1 and CDR2: LNHDA and SQIVND (reference sequence). CDR3 bases: TGTGCCAGTACCGTCGGAGGTAGGACTTTCTTT. Residues: CASTVGGRTFF.

This clone showed up just a few times. J is TRBJ1-2 and V is TRBV19; no clear D. Per germline, CDR1 LNHDA and CDR2 SQIVND (reference sequence). The CDR3 loop spans 13 amino acids. V gave up 5 bases and J gave up 4 bases, with 11 bases separating them. The CDR3 DNA sequence: TGTGCCAGTAGTCCGTTAGGACTCTATGGCTACACCTTC. This codes for CASSPLGLYGYTF.

CDR3: CASSSRVGTLHF. The CDR3 DNA is TGTGCCAGCAGCTCTAGGGTCGGGACCCTCCACTTT. V usage is TRBV9 and J usage is TRBJ1-6; the D is unclear. The CDR3 extends over 12 amino acids. Trimming shortened V by 4 bases and J by 14 bases, and 13 bases separated the two germline ends. Germline-derived CDR1 and CDR2 are SGDLS and YYNGEE.

The chain employs TRBV5-5 and TRBJ1-2; a weak D match, TRBD1 (5 bases). This CDR3 has 13 residues. V lost 2 bases to trimming and J lost 3 bases, with 8 bases between them. Germline CDR1 reads SGHKS; CDR2 reads YYEKEE (reference sequence). The CDR3 DNA sequence: TGTGCCAGCAGCTTTGGCAGGGACTATGGCTACACCTTC. Its protein product is CASSFGRDYGYTF.

The chain employs TRBV18 and TRBJ1-2; TRBD1 might be the D (6 bases). V was clipped by 2 bases and J by 0 bases, with 16 bases between them. Germline V lookup: CDR1 KGHSH, CDR2 LQKENI. The CDR3 is 17 residues long. CDR3 bases: TGTGCCAGCTCACCATCTCTCCAGGGGCTGGCTAACTATGGCTACACCTTC. It translates to CASSPSLQGLANYGYTF.

The V and J genes are TRBV4-3 and TRBJ1-5; D not certain. CDR3 length equals 14 residues. V lost 1 base to trimming and J lost 3 bases, with 7 bases between them. Germline V gene data show CDR1 as LGHNA and CDR2 as YSLEER. For the CDR3, the DNA is TGCGCCAGCAGCCAAGGCATAGTCAATCAGCCCCAGCATTTT. Translating it yields CASSQGIVNQPQHF.

This chain links TRBV24-1 with TRBJ2-2; no clear D gene. The germline V gene has CDR1 KGHDR and CDR2 SFDVKD. Between the trimmed V and J ends, which lost 9 bases and 2 bases, there was a span of 6 bases. CDR3 length: 12 amino acids. CDR3 sequence: CATGLNTGELFF. As DNA, the CDR3 is TGTGCCACCGGCCTTAACACCGGGGAGCTGTTTTTT.